This T cell receptor (beta chain) was documented in a study of patients and donors after allogeneic stem cell transplantation. TCRdb reanalysed the RT-PCR reads using MiXCR and keeps one entry per CDR3 protein. Of a few hundred thousand distinct CDR3 sequences listed, 13% to 15% are singletons. In germline, CDR1 is DFQATT, CDR2 SNEGSKA (reference sequence). The CDR3 is made up of 16 amino acids. V lost 0 bases to trimming and J lost 0 bases, with 15 bases between them. This sequence joins TRBV20-1 and TRBJ2-7; D gene ambiguous. Sequenced: blood, either unsorted or a sorted T cell fraction (not recorded which). This receptor was identified in a human donor who was either an allogeneic HSCT recipient or a stem cell or donor lymphocyte infusion donor (not recorded which). It is not recorded whose cells these are; they may come from a transplant donor. DNA of the CDR3: TGCAGTGCTAGAGATCTCTACCTTGGGGACTCCTACGAGCAGTACTTC. It specifies CSARDLYLGDSYEQYF.